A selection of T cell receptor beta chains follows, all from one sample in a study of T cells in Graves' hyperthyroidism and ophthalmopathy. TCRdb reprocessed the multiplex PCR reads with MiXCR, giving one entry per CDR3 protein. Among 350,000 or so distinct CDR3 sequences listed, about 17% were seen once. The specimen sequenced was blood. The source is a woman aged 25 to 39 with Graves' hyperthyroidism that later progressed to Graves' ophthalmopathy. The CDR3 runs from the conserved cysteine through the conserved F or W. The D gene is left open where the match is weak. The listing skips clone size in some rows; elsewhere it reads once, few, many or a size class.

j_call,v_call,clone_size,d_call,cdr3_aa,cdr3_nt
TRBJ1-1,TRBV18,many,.,CASSPRQRVMNTEAFF,TGTGCCAGCTCACCACGACAGCGAGTTATGAACACTGAAGCTTTCTTT
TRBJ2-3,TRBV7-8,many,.,CASSFKDWENTQYF,TGTGCCAGCAGCTTCAAAGACTGGGAAAATACGCAGTATTTT
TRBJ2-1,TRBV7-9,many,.,CASSTVPNEQFF,TGTGCCAGCAGCACGGTCCCCAATGAGCAGTTCTTC
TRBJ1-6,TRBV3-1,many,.,CASSDNNNSPLHF,TGTGCCAGCAGCGACAACAATAATTCACCCCTCCACTTT
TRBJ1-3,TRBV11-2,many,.,CASSLRIGGNTIYF,TGTGCCAGCAGCTTAAGAATCGGGGGAAACACCATATATTTT
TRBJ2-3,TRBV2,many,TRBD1,CASSSGASGTGGLDTQYF,TGTGCCAGCAGCTCCGGTGCCTCCGGGACAGGGGGTCTAGATACGCAGTATTTT
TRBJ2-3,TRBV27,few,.,CASSFRDGGLFSAQYF,TGTGCCAGCAGTTTTCGGGACGGGGGTTTATTCAGTGCGCAGTATTTT
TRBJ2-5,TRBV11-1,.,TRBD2,CASSRKTSGGGETQYF,TGTGCCAGCAGCCGAAAGACTAGCGGGGGTGGGGAGACCCAGTACTTC
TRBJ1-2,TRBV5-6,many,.,CASSESWQGSYGYTF,TGTGCCAGCAGCGAGAGTTGGCAGGGAAGCTATGGCTACACCTTC
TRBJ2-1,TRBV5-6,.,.,CASSPWANEQFF,TGTGCCAGCAGCCCCTGGGCCAATGAGCAGTTCTTC
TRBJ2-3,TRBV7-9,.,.,CASSLALDTQYF,TGTGCCAGCAGCCTCGCTTTGGATACGCAGTATTTT
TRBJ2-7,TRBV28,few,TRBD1,CASSFRGQGVHEQYF,TGTGCCAGCAGTTTTCGGGGACAGGGGGTCCACGAGCAGTACTTC
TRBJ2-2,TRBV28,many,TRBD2,CASSSGLAGAGELFF,TGTGCCAGCAGTTCCGGACTAGCGGGAGCCGGGGAGCTGTTTTTT
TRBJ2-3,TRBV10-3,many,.,CAISDDIRSTDTQYF,TGTGCCATCAGTGACGACATACGCAGCACAGATACGCAGTATTTT
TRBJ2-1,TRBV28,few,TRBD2,CASSRLVAGGNEQFF,TGTGCCAGCAGTCGCTTAGTAGCGGGGGGCAATGAGCAGTTCTTC
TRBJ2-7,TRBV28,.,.,CASTSPTGQLEQYF,TGTGCCAGCACTAGCCCGACAGGACAGCTCGAGCAGTACTTC
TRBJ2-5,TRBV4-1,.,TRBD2,CASSPGGSPNLQETQYF,TGCGCCAGCAGCCCGGGAGGCAGCCCTAACCTCCAAGAGACCCAGTACTTC
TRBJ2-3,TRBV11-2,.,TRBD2,CASSLGAGGVDTQYF,TGTGCCAGCAGCTTAGGAGCGGGGGGCGTGGATACGCAGTATTTT
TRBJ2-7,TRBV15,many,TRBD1,CATSREEGTGGVEQYF,TGTGCCACCAGCAGAGAAGAGGGGACAGGGGGTGTCGAGCAGTACTTC
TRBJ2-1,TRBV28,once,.,CASSLFVAEQFF,TGTGCCAGCAGTTTATTCGTTGCTGAGCAGTTCTTC
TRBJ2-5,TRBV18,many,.,CASSQAALHLGETQYF,TGTGCCAGCTCACAGGCCGCGCTCCATTTGGGGGAGACCCAGTACTTC
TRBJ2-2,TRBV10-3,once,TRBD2,CATGTSGPGELFF,TGTGCCACGGGGACTAGCGGGCCCGGGGAGCTGTTTTTT